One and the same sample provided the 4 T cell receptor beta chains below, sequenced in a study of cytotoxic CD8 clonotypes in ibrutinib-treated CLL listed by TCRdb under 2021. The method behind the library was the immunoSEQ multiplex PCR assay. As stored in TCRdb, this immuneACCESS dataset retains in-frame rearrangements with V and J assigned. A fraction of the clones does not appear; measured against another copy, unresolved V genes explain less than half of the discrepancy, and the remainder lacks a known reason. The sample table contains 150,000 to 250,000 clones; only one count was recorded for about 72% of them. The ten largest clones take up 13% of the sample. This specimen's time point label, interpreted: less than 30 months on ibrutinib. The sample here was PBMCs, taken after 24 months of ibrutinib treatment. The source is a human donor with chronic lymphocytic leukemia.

CDR3 amino acids: CASSLSWDPRMGTEAFF. DNA of the CDR3: TGTGCCAGCAGTTTATCGTGGGATCCACGAATGGGCACTGAAGCTTTCTTT. The gene calls are TRBV27 and TRBJ1-1; D unresolved. Trimming removed 0 bases from V and 4 bases from J, with 18 bases in between. The CDR3 runs to 17 residues. CDR1 and CDR2 from the germline V gene are MNHEY and SMNVEV (reference sequence).

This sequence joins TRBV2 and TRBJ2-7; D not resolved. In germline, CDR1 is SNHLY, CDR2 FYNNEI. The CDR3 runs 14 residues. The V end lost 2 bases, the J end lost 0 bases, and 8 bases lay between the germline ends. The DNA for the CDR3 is TGTGCCAGCAGTGAATATGTTAGCTCCTACGAGCAGTACTTC. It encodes CASSEYVSSYEQYF.

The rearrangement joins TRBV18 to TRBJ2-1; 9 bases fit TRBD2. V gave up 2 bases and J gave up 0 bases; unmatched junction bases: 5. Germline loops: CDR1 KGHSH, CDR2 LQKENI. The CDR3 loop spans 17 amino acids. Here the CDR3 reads CASSPKLAGSSYNEQFF. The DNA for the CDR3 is TGTGCCAGCTCACCAAAGCTAGCGGGGAGCTCCTACAATGAGCAGTTCTTC.

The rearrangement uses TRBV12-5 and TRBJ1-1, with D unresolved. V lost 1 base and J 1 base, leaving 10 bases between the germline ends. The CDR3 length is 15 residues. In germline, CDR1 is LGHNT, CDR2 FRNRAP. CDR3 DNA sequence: TGTGCTAGTGGTTTGGGCGCACCAAAGAACACTGAAGCTTTCTTT. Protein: CASGLGAPKNTEAFF.